The sequence of this T cell receptor beta chain was determined in a study of PD-1 blockade in classical Hodgkin lymphoma. Study summary: Administration of nivolumab to patients was at 3 mg/kg intravenously every 2 weeks. Study-level results: Whoever responded completely had baseline diversity much like that seen in newly diagnosed patients. A reduction in baseline TCR diversity was reportedly seen in newly diagnosed patients relative to healthy donors. There was a significant rise in CD4+ TCR diversity by C4D1, with no such rise for CD8+.

Described time point: cycle 4 day 1 (C4D1), after six to seven weeks of nivolumab. Every patient had relapsed following autologous stem cell transplantation, and cohorts differed in brentuximab vedotin exposure. Generated by immunoSEQ multiplex PCR, the TCRdb table keeps only in-frame clones and is missing some. Here the sample spans about 47,000 clones, 90% being singletons. Turning to this clone: Its antigen remains unidentified.

The CDR3 contains 15 residues. V lost 7 bases and J lost 5, with 20 bases in between. CDR1 and CDR2 from the germline V gene are LNHDA and SQIVND (reference sequence). The chain has TRBV19 and TRBJ1-1; D might be TRBD1 (5 bases). This clonotype originated in a human donor with classical Hodgkin lymphoma. Sample: peripheral blood mononuclear cells (PBMCs), taken before the fourth cycle of nivolumab. CDR3 in DNA: TGTGCCAGTACCTTACGGCCGTTACGGGGGACTGAAGCTTTCTTT. Translating gives CASTLRPLRGTEAFF.